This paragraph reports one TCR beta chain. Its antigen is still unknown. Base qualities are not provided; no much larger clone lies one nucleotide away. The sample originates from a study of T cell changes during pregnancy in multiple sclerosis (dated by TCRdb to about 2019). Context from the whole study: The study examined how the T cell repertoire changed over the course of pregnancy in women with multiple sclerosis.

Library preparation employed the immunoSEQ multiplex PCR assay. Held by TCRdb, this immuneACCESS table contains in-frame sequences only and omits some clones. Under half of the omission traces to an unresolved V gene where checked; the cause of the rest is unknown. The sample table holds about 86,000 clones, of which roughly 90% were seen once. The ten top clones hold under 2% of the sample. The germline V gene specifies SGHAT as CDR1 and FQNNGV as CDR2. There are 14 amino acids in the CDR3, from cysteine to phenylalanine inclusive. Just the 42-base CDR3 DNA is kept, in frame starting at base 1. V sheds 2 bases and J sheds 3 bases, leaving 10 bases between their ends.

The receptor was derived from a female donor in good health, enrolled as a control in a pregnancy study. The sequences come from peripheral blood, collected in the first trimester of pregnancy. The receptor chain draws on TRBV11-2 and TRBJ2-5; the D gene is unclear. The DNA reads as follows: TGTGCCAGCAGCTTATCCTACAGTGAAGAGACCCAGTACTTC. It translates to CASSLSYSEETQYF.